Each of the 18 T cell receptor beta chains below was sequenced from the same sample in a study of cytomegalovirus exposure and HLA in healthy donors. The PCR was carried out with 60 Vbeta primers and 13 Jbeta primers. Sequenced by immunoSEQ multiplex PCR; TCRdb stores in-frame clones only, minus some. Found here are 150,000 or so clones, more than 70% of them singletons; the top ten hold around 11%. The sequenced material came from PBMCs. These receptor sequences come from a man aged 18 to 29 in good health and CMV-seropositive.

The rearrangement uses TRBV28 and TRBJ1-5; possibly TRBD1 for D (6 bases). V lost 6 bases to trimming and J lost 9 bases, with 15 bases between them. Per the germline V gene, CDR1 is MDHEN and CDR2 is SYDVKM. The CDR3 length is 13 residues. CDR3 in DNA: TGTGCCAGCAGATTACAGGGCCAGGGGCCCCAGCATTTT. This gives the protein CASRLQGQGPQHF.

This clone was detected a few times. V gene TRBV27 combines with J gene TRBJ2-3; 10 bases are shared with TRBD2. With 4 bases clipped from V and 1 base from J, the junction kept 17 bases outside the gene matches. There are 20 residues in the CDR3. Per germline, CDR1 MNHEY and CDR2 SMNVEV (reference sequence). CDR3 sequence reads: CASSWGRSSGRYFGTDTQYF. CDR3 nucleotides: TGTGCCAGCAGTTGGGGTAGGAGTAGCGGGAGGTACTTTGGCACAGATACGCAGTATTTT.

The chain links TRBV11-2 to TRBJ2-1, with D tentatively TRBD1 (6 bases). Trimming pared 5 bases from V and 4 bases from J, leaving 12 bases between. The CDR3 extends over 14 amino acids. Germline CDR1 is SGHAT and CDR2 is FQNNGV. DNA for the CDR3: TGTGCCAGCAGCCAGGGGAGTCGGTACAATGAGCAGTTCTTC. Its protein is CASSQGSRYNEQFF.

This clone has just a few counts. V is TRBV13 and J is TRBJ2-3, with a possible D match to TRBD1 (6 bases). Germline V gives CDR1 PRHDT, CDR2 FYEKMQ (reference sequence). Trimming removed 0 bases from V and 6 bases from J, with 7 bases in between. This CDR3 has 13 amino acids. CDR3 loop: CASSLGGADTQYF. As DNA, the CDR3 is TGTGCCAGCAGCTTAGGGGGGGCGGATACGCAGTATTTT.

This clone was counted only a few times. The chain has TRBV6-6 and TRBJ2-1; TRBD2 agrees at 11 bases. The CDR3 sequence is 16 residues long. Germline CDR1 is MNHNY and CDR2 is SVGAGI (reference sequence). J was trimmed by 8 bases and V by 5 bases; bases with no gene match: 11. The CDR3 loop reads CASSPPSGRLIYEQFF. In nucleotides, the CDR3 is TGTGCCAGCAGTCCCCCTAGCGGGAGGTTGATTTATGAGCAGTTCTTC.

The gene calls are TRBV18 and TRBJ2-3; 11 nucleotides agree with TRBD2. The CDR3 has 17 amino acids. Germline-derived CDR1 and CDR2 are KGHSH and LQKENI. V shed 3 bases, J shed 0 bases, and the junction held 5 bases outside the gene matches. The chain's CDR3 is CASSPPGLAASTDTQYF. The CDR3 DNA is TGTGCCAGCTCACCCCCGGGACTAGCGGCTAGCACAGATACGCAGTATTTT.

The chain recombines TRBV2 with TRBJ2-2; tentative D call: TRBD1 (6 bases). V was cut by 9 bases and J by 1 base, with 9 bases left in between. Germline CDR1 and CDR2: SNHLY and FYNNEI. The CDR3 sequence is 13 residues long. Here the CDR3 reads CASGQRNTGELFF. Here the CDR3 DNA reads TGTGCCAGTGGACAGAGGAACACCGGGGAGCTGTTTTTT.

The rearrangement uses TRBV9 and TRBJ2-2; D perhaps matches TRBD2 (6 bases). The V gene's germline CDR1 is SGDLS and CDR2 YYNGEE. The V and J ends lost 0 bases and 0 bases respectively, with 15 bases between them. The CDR3 is 18 amino acids. CDR3 protein: CASSVGHAGSANTGELFF. The CDR3 DNA follows: TGTGCCAGCAGCGTAGGGCACGCGGGGTCTGCGAACACCGGGGAGCTGTTTTTT.

The rearrangement joins TRBV7-9 to TRBJ2-3, with 7 bases identical to TRBD2. The germline gives CDR1 SEHNR, CDR2 FQNEAQ (reference sequence). Trimming at V came to 2 bases and at J to 2 bases, leaving 4 bases not matched to a gene. The CDR3 totals 15 residues. This CDR3 is CASSLYTSVTDTQYF. The DNA for the CDR3 is TGTGCCAGCAGCTTATACACTAGCGTCACAGATACGCAGTATTTT. The variable domain in full, completed from reference TRBV7-9 and TRBJ2-3, reads DTGVSQNPRHKITKRGQNVTFRCDPISEHNRLYWYRQTLGQGPEFLTYFQNEAQLEKSRLLSDRFSAERPKGSFSTLEIQRTEQGDSAMYLCASSLYTSVTDTQYFGPGTRLTVL.

The chain employs TRBV7-9 and TRBJ1-2; 7 nucleotides match TRBD1. Per germline, CDR1 SEHNR and CDR2 FQNEAQ (reference sequence). J was trimmed by 7 bases and V by 5 bases; bases with no gene match: 10. This CDR3 has 14 amino acids. The CDR3 sequence: CASSQGGIKSGYTF. In DNA, the CDR3 is TGTGCCAGCAGCCAGGGGGGAATTAAGTCTGGCTACACCTTC.

V and J are TRBV14 and TRBJ2-7; no firm D call. Germline CDR1 is SGHDN and CDR2 is FVKESK. The CDR3 has 11 residues. V was shortened by 2 bases and J by 6 bases, with 5 bases between the two germline ends. CDR3 bases: TGTGCCAGCAGCCAATCGAGCGAGCAGTACTTC. It codes for CASSQSSEQYF.

This chain uses TRBV5-1 with TRBJ2-3; 7 bases map to TRBD2. The CDR3 contains 16 residues. CDR1 SGHRS and CDR2 YFSETQ come from the germline V gene. V dropped 1 base and J dropped 0; count of bases not matched to a gene: 5. The CDR3 region has the DNA TGCGCCAGCAGCTTGCCTAGCGGAGGGAGCACAGATACGCAGTATTTT. Translated, it gives CASSLPSGGSTDTQYF.

The sample holds one count of this clone. This chain links TRBV10-1 with TRBJ2-7, with TRBD2 matching over 7 bases. The CDR3 loop spans 15 amino acids. The germline V gene has CDR1 WNHNN and CDR2 SYGVQD (reference sequence). V lost 0 bases to trimming and J lost 5 bases; unmatched junction nucleotides: 7. The CDR3 nucleotides read TGCGCCAGCAGTGAGTCCGCGGGAGTCCTCAACGAGCAGTACTTC. Translated, it gives CASSESAGVLNEQYF.

The chain couples TRBV5-1 to TRBJ1-1, with D possibly being TRBD1 (5 bases). The CDR3 sequence is 13 residues long. Germline-derived CDR1 and CDR2 are SGHRS and YFSETQ. V gave up 2 bases and J gave up 5 bases, with 10 bases separating them. The CDR3 DNA is TGCGCCAGCAGCTTAGGGGAAGGGACTGAAGCTTTCTTT. Translation: CASSLGEGTEAFF.

About this clone itself: Its ends do not fully match the called genes, so a read error is possible. Other DNA sequences of this sample code for an identical CDR3. V usage is TRBV6-9 and J usage is TRBJ1-5, with 8 bases matching TRBD1. This CDR3 spans 18 amino acids. The germline V gene encodes CDR1 MNHGY and CDR2 SVAAGI. The CDR3 DNA reads TGTGCTAGCAGTTACCGCGACAGGGGATGGTATAGCAATCAGCCCCAGCATTTT. It is translated as CASSYRDRGWYSNQPQHF.

As concerns this clone: The junction differs from germline at one of its ends, possibly a read error. The chain uses TRBV6-1 and TRBJ2-7; no definite D call. Germline values: CDR1 MNHNS, CDR2 SASEGT. CDR3 size: 14 residues. The CDR3 DNA is TGTGCCAGCAGTGAAGCGGAACAGACCTACAAGCAGTACTTC. It encodes CASSEAEQTYKQYF.

The rearrangement joins TRBV19 to TRBJ2-5; tentative D call: TRBD1 (6 bases). The V end lost 5 bases, the J end lost 0 bases, and 13 bases lay between the germline ends. The CDR3 sequence is 15 residues long. In germline, CDR1 is LNHDA, CDR2 SQIVND (reference sequence). The CDR3 reads CASSADQGYQETQYF. The CDR3 DNA reads as TGTGCCAGTAGTGCGGATCAGGGGTACCAAGAGACCCAGTACTTC.

This chain uses TRBV18 with TRBJ2-7; 7 nucleotides match TRBD2. The germline gives CDR1 KGHSH, CDR2 LQKENI. V was pared by 3 bases and J by 2 bases, with 7 bases of the junction left unmatched. This CDR3 is built from 15 residues. CDR3 sequence: CASSPPTAGAYEQYF. CDR3 bases: TGTGCCAGCTCACCCCCGACCGCGGGGGCCTACGAGCAGTACTTC.